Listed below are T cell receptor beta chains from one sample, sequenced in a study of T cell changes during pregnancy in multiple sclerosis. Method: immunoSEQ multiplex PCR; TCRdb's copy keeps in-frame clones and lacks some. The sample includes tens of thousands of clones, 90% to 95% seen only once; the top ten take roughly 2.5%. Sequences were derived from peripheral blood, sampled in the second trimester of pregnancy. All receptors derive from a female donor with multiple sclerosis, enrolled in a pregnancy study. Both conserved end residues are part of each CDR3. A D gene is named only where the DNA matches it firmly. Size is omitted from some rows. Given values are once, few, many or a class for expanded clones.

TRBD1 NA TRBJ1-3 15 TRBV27 TGTGCCAGCAGTCCACAGGGGGTTGCTGGAAACACCATATATTTT CASSPQGVAGNTIYF
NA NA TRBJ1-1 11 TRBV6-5 TGTGCCAGCAGTCGGAACACTGAAGCTTTCTTT CASSRNTEAFF
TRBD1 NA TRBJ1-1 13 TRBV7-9 TGTGCCAGCAGCTTAGCCGACAGGGCTGAAGCTTTCTTT CASSLADRAEAFF
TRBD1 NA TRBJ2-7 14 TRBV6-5 TGTGCCAGCAACACCGGGACAGGGCCTTACGAGCAGTACTTC CASNTGTGPYEQYF
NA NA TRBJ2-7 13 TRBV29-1 TGCAGCGTTGCCCTTTTCGTCAGGGACGAGCAGTACTTC CSVALFVRDEQYF
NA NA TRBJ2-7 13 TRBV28 TGTGCCAGCGGCCCAGGACAGACCTACGAGCAGTACTTC CASGPGQTYEQYF
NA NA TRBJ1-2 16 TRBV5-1 TGCGCCAGCAGCTTCGGGACACCAAAGACTAACTATGGCTACACCTTC CASSFGTPKTNYGYTF
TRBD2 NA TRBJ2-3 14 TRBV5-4 TGTGCCAGCAGCCTCGGACTAGAGGTAGATACGCAGTATTTT CASSLGLEVDTQYF
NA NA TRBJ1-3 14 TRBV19 TGTGCCAGTAGTATAGACAGCTCTGGAAACACCATATATTTT CASSIDSSGNTIYF
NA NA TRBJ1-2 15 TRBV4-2 TGTGCCAGCAGCCAAGGGGCAGGGATAGACTATGGCTACACCTTC CASSQGAGIDYGYTF
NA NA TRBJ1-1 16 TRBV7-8 TGTGCCAGTGCGCGCCTCGGGGAGGGTTCGGACACTGAAGCTTTCTTT CASARLGEGSDTEAFF
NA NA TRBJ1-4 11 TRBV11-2 TGTGCCAGCAGCACGGAGGGGAAACTGTTTTTT CASSTEGKLFF
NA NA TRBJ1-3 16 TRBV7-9 TGTGCCAGCAGCTTAGGCGGTACGGCGATTGTGCACACCATATATTTT CASSLGGTAIVHTIYF
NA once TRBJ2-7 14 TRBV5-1 TGCGCCAGCAGGGCCCCGGGACTCAACTACGAGCAGTACTTC CASRAPGLNYEQYF
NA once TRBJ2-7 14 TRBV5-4 TGTGCCAGCAGCTTGTACAGTGACTCCTACGAGCAGTACTTC CASSLYSDSYEQYF
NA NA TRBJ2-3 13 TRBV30 TGTGCCTGGAGTGCGGGAGAAACAGATACGCAGTATTTT CAWSAGETDTQYF
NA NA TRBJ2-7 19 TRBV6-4 TGTGCCAGCAGTGACTCGCGGCAGCCCCAGTTCGATAGCTCCTACGAGCAGTACTTC CASSDSRQPQFDSSYEQYF
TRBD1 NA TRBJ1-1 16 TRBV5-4 TGTGCCAGCAGCTTGGGGACAGGGGGAGGTGGCACTGAAGCTTTCTTT CASSLGTGGGGTEAFF
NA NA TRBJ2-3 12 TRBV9 TGTGCCAGCAGCGTAGAATCGGATACGCAGTATTTT CASSVESDTQYF
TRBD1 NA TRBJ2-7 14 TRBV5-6 TGTGCCAGCAGCCCCGGGACAGGGTCCTCCGAGCAGTACTTC CASSPGTGSSEQYF
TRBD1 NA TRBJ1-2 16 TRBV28 TGTGCCAGCAGTTTTGGGACAGAGCCTTTTTCGGATGGCTACACCTTC CASSFGTEPFSDGYTF
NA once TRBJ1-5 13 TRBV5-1 TGCGCCAGCAGCCTTACAGGAAAGGAGCCCCAGCATTTT CASSLTGKEPQHF
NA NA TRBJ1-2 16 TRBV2 TGTGCCAGCAGCGATACAAACCAGGGAAGAACCTATGGCTACACCTTC CASSDTNQGRTYGYTF
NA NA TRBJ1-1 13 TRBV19 TGTGCCAGTTCTCCCAGGGGGAACACTGAAGCTTTCTTT CASSPRGNTEAFF
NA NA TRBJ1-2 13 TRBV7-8 TGTGCCAGCAGCTTAGATGCGGACTATGGCTACACCTTC CASSLDADYGYTF
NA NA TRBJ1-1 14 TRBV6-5 TGTGCCAGCAGAATAGTACCGCGCGACACTGAAGCTTTCTTT CASRIVPRDTEAFF
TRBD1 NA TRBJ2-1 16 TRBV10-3 TGTGCCATCAGTGAGTCCGGGACAGACATTTACAATGAGCAGTTCTTC CAISESGTDIYNEQFF
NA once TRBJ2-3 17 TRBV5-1 TGCGCCAGCAGCTTGGGTAAGGCCAGGGAAAAAACAGATACGCAGTATTTT CASSLGKAREKTDTQYF
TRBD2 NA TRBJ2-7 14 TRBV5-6 TGTGCCAGCAGCTTGGGGCTAGCGGTATCGGAGCAGTACTTC CASSLGLAVSEQYF
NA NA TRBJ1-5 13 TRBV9 TGTGCCAGCAGCCCCCACGGGGGGACGCCCCAGCATTTT CASSPHGGTPQHF
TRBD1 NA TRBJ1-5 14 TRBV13 TGTGCCAGCAGCACTGGGACAGAGGTGTCGCCCCAGCATTTT CASSTGTEVSPQHF
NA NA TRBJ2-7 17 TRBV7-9 TGTGCCAGCAGCTCGATAGACGGGACTCCGTCCTCCTACGAGCAGTACTTC CASSSIDGTPSSYEQYF
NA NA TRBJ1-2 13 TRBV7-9 TGTGCCAGCAGCCCGGCGGATATATATGGCTACACCTTC CASSPADIYGYTF
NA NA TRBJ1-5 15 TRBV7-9 TGTGCCAGCAGCTGGGCAGACGGTAGCAATCAGCCCCAGCATTTT CASSWADGSNQPQHF
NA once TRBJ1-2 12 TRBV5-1 TGCGCCAGCAGCTTGAGTCGGGGTGGCTACACCTTC CASSLSRGGYTF
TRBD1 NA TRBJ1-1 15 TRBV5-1 TGCGCCAGCAGTCCGACAGGGGGTTCGAACACTGAAGCTTTCTTT CASSPTGGSNTEAFF
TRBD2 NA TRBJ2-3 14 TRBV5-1 TGCGCCAGCAGCTCGGGACTAGTGGCGGGTACGCAGTATTTT CASSSGLVAGTQYF
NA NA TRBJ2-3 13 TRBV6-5 TGTGCCAGCAGTTACGTCGGGGCAGATACGCAGTATTTT CASSYVGADTQYF
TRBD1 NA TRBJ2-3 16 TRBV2 TGTGCCAGCAGTGAAGAACAGGGGTCTTACACAGATACGCAGTATTTT CASSEEQGSYTDTQYF
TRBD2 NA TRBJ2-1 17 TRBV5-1 TGCGCCAGCAGCCCCGGGGGAACTAGCGGGGGGGCCTGGGAGCAGTTCTTC CASSPGGTSGGAWEQFF
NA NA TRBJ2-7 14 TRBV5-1 TGCGCCAGCAGCTTGGACTCCTATTCAGGAGAGCAGTACTTC CASSLDSYSGEQYF
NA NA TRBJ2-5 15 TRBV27 TGTGCCAGCAGTTTATTGGGGGGTAATCCAGAGACCCAGTACTTC CASSLLGGNPETQYF
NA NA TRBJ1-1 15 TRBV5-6 TGTGCCAGCAGCTCCCAGAGGGTACCTCAAAGGGAAGCTTTCTTT CASSSQRVPQREAFF
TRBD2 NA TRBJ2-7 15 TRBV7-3 TGTGCCAGCAGCCGGGGAGTTGGGGAGGGCTACGAGCAGTACTTC CASSRGVGEGYEQYF
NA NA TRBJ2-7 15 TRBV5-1 TGCGCCAGCAGCTTGGCAGGCCCGACAGTCAGCGAGCAGTACTTC CASSLAGPTVSEQYF
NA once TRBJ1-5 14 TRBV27 TGTGCCAGCAGCCCCGGGAGTGTCAATCAGCCCCAGCATTTT CASSPGSVNQPQHF
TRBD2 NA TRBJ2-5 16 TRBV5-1 TGCGCCAGCAGTATGGGACTAGCGGGAAAATCGGAGACCCAGTACTTC CASSMGLAGKSETQYF
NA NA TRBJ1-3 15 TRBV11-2 TGTGCCAGCAGCCCAATGCAGGGGCTCGGAAACACCATATATTTT CASSPMQGLGNTIYF
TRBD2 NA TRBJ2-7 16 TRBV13 TGTGCCAGCAGCCGACACAAAAGAGCGGGGGGGACTCCCCAGTACTTC CASSRHKRAGGTPQYF
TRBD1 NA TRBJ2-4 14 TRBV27 TGTGCCAGCAGCCCGACAGGGGCCAAAAACATTCAGTACTTC CASSPTGAKNIQYF
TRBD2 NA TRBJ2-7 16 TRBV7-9 TGTGCCAGCAGCTCTTTCCAGCGGGGGGGATCCTACGAGCAGTACTTC CASSSFQRGGSYEQYF
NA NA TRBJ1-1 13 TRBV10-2 TGCGCCAGCAGTGTGACAGGCGGCACTGAAGCTTTCTTT CASSVTGGTEAFF
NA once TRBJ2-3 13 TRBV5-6 TGTGCCAGCAGCTCAGGACGGGAGGATACGCAGTATTTT CASSSGREDTQYF
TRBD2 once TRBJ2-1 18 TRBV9 TGTGCCAGCAGCGTAGTCCCCGGGACTAGCGGCGCTTACAATGAGCAGTTCTTC CASSVVPGTSGAYNEQFF
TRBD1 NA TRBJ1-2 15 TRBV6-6 TGTGCCAGCAGTCCGGACAGGGCCCCTTGGAATGGCTACACCTTC CASSPDRAPWNGYTF